Each of the 3 T cell receptor beta chains below was sequenced from the same sample in a study of blood T cell repertoires in COVID-19. Assay used: immunoSEQ multiplex PCR; TCRdb lists only in-frame clones, some missing. This sample has 250,000 to 300,000 clones, with 70% to 90% found just once. Sequences were obtained from peripheral blood. The source of these receptors is a woman aged 25-40 years with COVID-19, enrolled during active disease.

This clone was seen only a few times. V and J are TRBV5-1 and TRBJ1-1; TRBD1 matches at 10 bases. The CDR3 extends over 14 amino acids. CDR1 is SGHRS, CDR2 YFSETQ, per germline. Germline trimming cut 3 bases from V and 1 base from J; bases unmatched to any gene: 0. The chain's CDR3 is CASSWDRGNTEAFF. CDR3 nucleotides: TGCGCCAGCAGCTGGGACAGGGGGAACACTGAAGCTTTCTTT.

V and J are TRBV2 and TRBJ2-5; 10 bases line up with TRBD1. Unmatched junction bases numbered 6, after V lost 3 bases and J lost 5 bases. The CDR3 length is 15 residues. CDR1 is SNHLY, CDR2 FYNNEI, per germline. This CDR3 reads CASSDSTGGRETQYF. In nucleotides, the CDR3 is TGTGCCAGCAGTGACTCGACAGGGGGCAGGGAGACCCAGTACTTC.

About this clone itself: A much larger clone sits a single nucleotide away, making a read error possible. The chain employs TRBV7-2 and TRBJ2-7, with 7 bases matching TRBD1. Germline V gives CDR1 SGHTA, CDR2 FQGNSA. V dropped 2 bases and J dropped 3; count of bases not matched to a gene: 1. The CDR3 contains 13 residues. The CDR3 DNA reads TGTGCCAGCAGCTTAACAGGGGACTACGAGCAGTACTTC. Its protein product is CASSLTGDYEQYF.